These 29 T cell receptor beta chains share one sample of origin, sequenced in a study of T cells in Graves' hyperthyroidism and ophthalmopathy. Template material for amplifying TCR beta CDR3 regions consisted of RNA transcripts. When the TCR CDR3 underwent first-round RT-PCR, the HTBI primer set was used. TCRdb passed the multiplex PCR reads through MiXCR, listing each CDR3 protein once. Of 550,000 to 800,000 distinct CDR3 sequences in the sample, about a sixth are singletons; the top ten hold approximately 8%. Sequences were obtained from blood. The origin of the receptors is a man younger than 35 with Graves' hyperthyroidism.

This sequence joins TRBV19 and TRBJ2-3, with 7 bases fitting TRBD2. The V and J ends lost 3 bases and 1 base, in that order; junction bases with no gene match: 4. Looked up from germline, CDR1 is LNHDA and CDR2 is SQIVND (reference sequence). The length of the CDR3 is 15 residues. The CDR3 loop is CASSIFLAGTDTQYF. Written as DNA, the CDR3 is TGTGCCAGTAGTATTTTCCTAGCGGGCACAGATACGCAGTATTTT. The variable domain in full, with the rest retrieved from reference TRBV19 and TRBJ2-3, is DGGITQSPKYLFRKEGQNVTLSCEQNLNHDAMYWYRQDPGQGLRLIYYSQIVNDFQKGDIAEGYSVSREKKESFPLTVTSAQKNPTAFYLCASSIFLAGTDTQYFGPGTRLTVL.

As concerns this clonotype: This may arise from a read error, as a much more abundant clone is one base away. The J gene is TRBJ1-2, the V gene TRBV28; the D is unclear. The CDR3 loop spans 13 amino acids. Looked up from germline, CDR1 is MDHEN and CDR2 is SYDVKM. The CDR3 coding sequence is TGTACCAGCAGTTTCCATGGGAGTAGTGGCTACACCTTC. Its translation: CTSSFHGSSGYTF.

CDR3 DNA sequence: TGTGCCAGCAGCTTATTGGCTCACACCGGGGAGCTGTTTTTT. Protein product: CASSLLAHTGELFF. V is TRBV7-3 and J is TRBJ2-2; no firm D call. Trimming stripped 2 bases from V and 3 bases from J, with 7 bases between. There are 14 residues in the CDR3. CDR1 and CDR2 from the germline V gene are SGHTA and FQGTGA. Variable domain in full (rest from reference TRBV7-3 and TRBJ2-2): GAGVSQTPSNKVTEKGKYVELRCDPISGHTALYWYRQSLGQGPEFLIYFQGTGAADDSGLPNDRFFAVRPEGSVSTLKIQRTERGDSAVYLCASSLLAHTGELFFGEGSRLTVL.

This clonotype has more than one count but fewer than ten. J is TRBJ2-7 and V is TRBV6-2 or TRBV6-3; TRBD1 is a possible D gene (6 bases). CDR1 is MNHEY, CDR2 SVGEGT, per germline. The CDR3 loop spans 13 amino acids. V was pared by 2 bases and J by 3 bases, with 8 bases between. The CDR3 loop reads CASSYRQDYEQYF. In DNA form, the CDR3 reads TGTGCCAGCAGTTACAGACAGGACTACGAGCAGTACTTC.

The chain links TRBV15 to TRBJ2-1; 15 nucleotides line up with TRBD2. V shed 3 bases, J shed 6 bases, and the junction held 6 bases outside the gene matches. Germline CDR1 LNHNV, CDR2 YYDKDF (reference sequence). The CDR3 sequence is 17 residues long. The CDR3 DNA reads TGTGCCACCAGCAGCCCCAGGACTAGCGGGAGGGTCAATGAGCAGTTCTTC. This encodes CATSSPRTSGRVNEQFF.

This clonotype was detected only a few times. The chain employs TRBV20-1 and TRBJ2-4; TRBD1 or TRBD2 may be the D gene (5 bases each). The length of the CDR3 is 15 residues. Germline values: CDR1 DFQATT, CDR2 SNEGSKA (reference sequence). Trimming removed 8 bases from V and 7 bases from J, with 24 bases in between. This CDR3 reads CSPFGVARGVNIQYF. CDR3 nucleotide sequence: TGCAGTCCCTTTGGGGTTGCGAGAGGGGTGAACATTCAGTACTTC.

This clonotype was counted at least ten times. The rearrangement uses TRBV24-1 and TRBJ2-1; D not certain. The germline V gene encodes CDR1 KGHDR and CDR2 SFDVKD. V was shortened by 3 bases and J by 2 bases, with 10 bases between the two germline ends. The CDR3 spans 15 residues. CDR3 DNA: TGTGCCACCAGTGATCCCGCCCTTCCCTACAATGAGCAGTTCTTC. Translated: CATSDPALPYNEQFF.

This clonotype was counted many times. The chain couples TRBV28 to TRBJ1-1; weak D call: TRBD1 (5 bases). There are 15 residues in the CDR3. Germline loops: CDR1 MDHEN, CDR2 SYDVKM. V dropped 3 bases and J dropped 4 bases, with 15 bases sitting between them. The CDR3 protein is CASSLGRGTLTEAFF. The CDR3 DNA follows: TGTGCCAGCAGTTTGGGGAGAGGGACCCTCACTGAAGCTTTCTTT. Full variable domain (outside the CDR3, taken from reference TRBV28 and TRBJ1-1): DVKVTQSSRYLVKRTGEKVFLECVQDMDHENMFWYRQDPGLGLRLIYFSYDVKMKEKGDIPEGYSVSREKKERFSLILESASTNQTSMYLCASSLGRGTLTEAFFGQGTRLTVV.

This chain links TRBV20-1 with TRBJ2-7, with 8 bases that match TRBD2. The germline gives CDR1 DFQATT, CDR2 SNEGSKA (reference sequence). The CDR3 spans 13 residues. Trimming at V came to 6 bases and at J to 6 bases, leaving 10 bases not matched to a gene. The CDR3 DNA follows: TGCAGTGCCCACGGAGCGGGAGTAACCGAGCAGTACTTC. Its protein product is CSAHGAGVTEQYF.

This clonotype was detected many times. This chain connects TRBV5-1 to TRBJ2-3; TRBD2 matches at 7 bases. V shed 3 bases, J shed 3 bases, and the junction held 10 bases outside the gene matches. CDR3 length equals 16 residues. CDR1 is SGHRS, CDR2 YFSETQ, per germline. CDR3 sequence: CASSWNGRTRTDTQYF. The CDR3 coding sequence is TGCGCCAGCAGCTGGAACGGGAGGACGAGGACAGATACGCAGTATTTT. The full variable domain, rest sourced from reference TRBV5-1 and TRBJ2-3, is KAGVTQTPRYLIKTRGQQVTLSCSPISGHRSVSWYQQTPGQGLQFLFEYFSETQRNKGNFPGRFSGRQFSNSRSEMNVSTLELGDSALYLCASSWNGRTRTDTQYFGPGTRLTVL.

This clonotype was seen a handful of times. This chain joins TRBV19 and TRBJ1-4, with D uncertain. Trimming stripped 5 bases from V and 3 bases from J, with 4 bases between. The CDR3 covers 12 residues. Germline CDR1 is LNHDA and CDR2 is SQIVND (reference sequence). The CDR3 loop is CASSDPNEKLFF. The DNA for the CDR3 is TGTGCCAGTAGTGACCCTAATGAAAAACTGTTTTTT.

Of note for this clonotype: This may stem from a read error, because a much larger clone lies one nucleotide away. CDR3 coding DNA: TGTGCCTGGAGTACATGGGTTCGAGGCACTGAAGCTTTCTTT. It codes for CAWSTWVRGTEAFF. The genes are TRBV30 and TRBJ1-1; D uncertain. Germline loops: CDR1 GTSNPN, CDR2 SVGIG (reference sequence). The CDR3 length is 14 residues. With 2 bases removed from V and 4 bases from J, the gap between germline ends came to 14 bases.

V is TRBV5-1 and J is TRBJ2-5, with 10 bases identical to TRBD1. V gave up 4 bases and J gave up 5 bases; unmatched junction bases: 11. This CDR3 has 16 residues. Germline V gives CDR1 SGHRS, CDR2 YFSETQ. CDR3 sequence (DNA): TGCGCCAGCAGCATGGCGGGACAGGGGTTTTTGGAGACCCAGTACTTC. Residues: CASSMAGQGFLETQYF.

This clonotype showed up just a few times. The V and J genes are TRBV27 and TRBJ2-7; TRBD1 aligns across 7 bases. The V gene end was trimmed by 8 bases and the J gene end by 3 bases; junction bases not matched to a gene: 7. The CDR3 runs 13 residues. The germline V gene encodes CDR1 MNHEY and CDR2 SMNVEV (reference sequence). The CDR3 sequence is CASAGQVRYEQYF. In DNA form, the CDR3 reads TGTGCCAGCGCCGGACAGGTGCGCTACGAGCAGTACTTC.

This clonotype occurred many times. This sequence joins TRBV12-3 or TRBV12-4 and TRBJ2-7; tentative D call: TRBD1 (5 bases). V was clipped by 3 bases and J by 5 bases, with 8 bases between them. The length of the CDR3 is 12 residues. The CDR3 spells CASSFIRDEQYF. CDR3 sequence (DNA): TGTGCCAGCAGTTTTATCAGGGACGAGCAGTACTTC.

The sample holds many counts of this clonotype. The chain uses TRBV25-1 and TRBJ1-1; possibly TRBD1 for D (6 bases). The CDR3 consists of 13 residues. Deletions cut 5 bases from V and 5 bases from J, with 12 bases between. From germline, CDR1 is MGHDK and CDR2 SYGVNS. The CDR3 nucleotides are TGTGCCAGCAGTAGGGGGGCGGGAACTGAAGCTTTCTTT. Its translation is CASSRGAGTEAFF.

This rearrangement joins TRBV6-1 to TRBJ2-3; 7 bases line up with TRBD2. In germline, CDR1 is MNHNS, CDR2 SASEGT. J lost 2 bases, V lost 5 bases, and 7 bases had no gene match. The CDR3 is 15 residues long. CDR3 sequence: CASSRPGRATDTQYF. The CDR3 DNA reads TGTGCCAGCAGTCGTCCTGGGAGGGCCACAGATACGCAGTATTTT.

At least ten counts were recorded for this clonotype. The rearrangement links TRBV12-5 to TRBJ1-1, with D possibly matching TRBD1 (5 bases). This CDR3 comprises 14 residues. The V gene's germline CDR1 is LGHNT and CDR2 FRNRAP. V was clipped by 5 bases and J by 1 base, with 11 bases between them. CDR3 residues: CASGARETNTEAFF. The CDR3 region has the DNA TGTGCTAGTGGTGCCAGGGAGACGAACACTGAAGCTTTCTTT.

This clonotype was observed many times. The chain is built from TRBV12-3 or TRBV12-4 and TRBJ2-2; 8 bases fit TRBD2. J lost 3 bases, V lost 3 bases, and 3 bases had no gene match. The CDR3 loop spans 15 amino acids. The CDR3 sequence: CASSFTLADTGELFF. The CDR3 DNA reads as TGTGCCAGCAGTTTCACACTAGCGGACACCGGGGAGCTGTTTTTT.

V is TRBV7-6 and J is TRBJ2-7; D remains unclear. The CDR3 contains 14 residues. With 3 bases removed from V and 3 bases from J, the gap between germline ends came to 12 bases. Germline values: CDR1 SGHVS, CDR2 FNYEAQ. CDR3 amino acids: CASSFSNGDYEQYF. CDR3 in DNA: TGTGCCAGCAGCTTCTCGAACGGCGACTACGAGCAGTACTTC.

Regarding this clonotype: An end of the junction does not agree with germline; a read error may underlie this. The chain combines TRBV2 with TRBJ1-6, with D possibly TRBD1 on 6 matching bases. This CDR3 region has 13 residues. Germline CDR1 reads SNHLY; CDR2 reads FYNNEI. The CDR3 DNA follows: TGTGCCCGCAGGGCAGGGGAACCTTCACCCCTCCACTTT. Translating gives CARRAGEPSPLHF.

This clonotype has a handful of counts. V and J are TRBV15 and TRBJ2-1, with TRBD2 as a possible D gene (7 bases). V was pared by 3 bases and J by 9 bases, with 12 bases between. Germline V gene sequence: CDR1 LNHNV, CDR2 YYDKDF (reference sequence). The CDR3 is made up of 13 amino acids. DNA for the CDR3: TGTGCCACCAGCAGGTCAAGGGGGGGTGAGCAGTTCTTC. Its protein product is CATSRSRGGEQFF.

This clonotype was counted many times. The chain carries TRBV7-8 and TRBJ2-5, with TRBD2 identical over 14 bases. Germline CDR1 SGHVS, CDR2 FQNEAQ. V gave up 1 base and J gave up 5 bases; unmatched junction bases: 6. CDR3 length: 17 residues. This chain's CDR3 is CASSLGLAGGPWETQYF. DNA of the CDR3: TGTGCCAGCAGCTTAGGACTAGCGGGAGGGCCTTGGGAGACCCAGTACTTC.

This chain uses TRBV12-3 or TRBV12-4 with TRBJ1-5, with TRBD1 as a possible D gene (6 bases). CDR3 length: 15 amino acids. V lost 5 bases, J lost 4 bases, and 15 bases lay in between. CDR3 in amino acids: CASSLQWGPNQPQHF. CDR3 in DNA: TGTGCCAGCAGTCTACAGTGGGGGCCTAATCAGCCCCAGCATTTT.

The rearrangement uses TRBV28 and TRBJ1-2, with 8 bases that match TRBD1. Germline V gene data show CDR1 as MDHEN and CDR2 as SYDVKM. This CDR3 has 14 residues. Trimming cost V 6 bases and J 4 bases; bases outside gene matches: 7. The CDR3 DNA reads TGTGCCAGCAGGGTTACAGGGGGTACCTATGGCTACACCTTC. It specifies CASRVTGGTYGYTF.

This clonotype was seen at least ten times. The CDR3 DNA reads TGTGCCAGCAGCCCCCATAGCGGGGAGACCCAGTACTTC. Translation gives CASSPHSGETQYF. The chain couples TRBV6-1 to TRBJ2-5; 7 bases agree with TRBD2. V trimming: 6 bases; J trimming: 5 bases; junction bases outside the gene matches: 6. CDR1 is MNHNS, CDR2 SASEGT, per germline. The CDR3 totals 13 residues.

This clonotype occurred many times. This chain joins TRBV6-1 and TRBJ2-5; D is unresolved. Trimming pared 7 bases from V and 2 bases from J, leaving 8 bases between. The CDR3 spans 12 residues. Germline V CDR1 and CDR2: MNHNS, SASEGT. The CDR3 here is CASKVPQETQYF. DNA for the CDR3: TGTGCCAGCAAGGTCCCTCAAGAGACCCAGTACTTC.

The CDR3 DNA follows: TGTGCCAGCAGCCAAGGATTTATGAGGGGCACTGAAGCTTTCTTT. Protein: CASSQGFMRGTEAFF. The gene calls are TRBV14 and TRBJ1-1; D might be TRBD1 (5 bases). The V gene lost 1 base and the J gene lost 4 bases, with 13 bases spanning the gap. CDR3 length: 15 amino acids. CDR1 is SGHDN and CDR2 is FVKESK in the germline V gene.

The rearrangement links TRBV29-1 to TRBJ1-2; TRBD1 might be the D (6 bases). In germline, CDR1 is SQVTM, CDR2 ANQGSEA. Between the trimmed V and J ends, which lost 4 bases and 4 bases, there was a span of 10 bases. The CDR3 consists of 12 residues. CDR3 protein: CSVAGQSYGYTF. The DNA of the CDR3 is TGCAGCGTTGCAGGACAGAGCTATGGCTACACCTTC.